The 10 T cell receptor beta chains in this list originate from one sample, sequenced in a study of T cell responses to AZD1222 COVID-19 vaccine. The repertoire was sequenced with immunoSEQ multiplex PCR; TCRdb's copy has only in-frame clones and lacks some. The sample holds around 140,000 clones, approximately 90% seen once. The sample was peripheral blood, taken on day 0 of AZD1222 vaccination. The receptors were sampled from an adult in good health.

In this sample, this clone turned up once. The CDR3 region has the DNA TGTGCCAGCAGCTTCCCTTCTAGCGGGGATCTCTCTGGGGCCAACGTCCTGACTTTC. Translating it yields CASSFPSSGDLSGANVLTF. This chain connects TRBV5-4 to TRBJ2-6, with 9 bases aligning to TRBD2. With V trimmed by 2 bases and J by 0 bases, 9 bases remained unmatched. Germline loops: CDR1 SGHNT, CDR2 YYREEE (reference sequence). This CDR3 spans 19 amino acids.

The CDR3 is CASSLGTGGKPQHF. In nucleotides, the CDR3 is TGCGCCAGCAGCTTGGGTACAGGGGGCAAGCCCCAGCATTTT. This sequence joins TRBV5-1 and TRBJ1-5; TRBD1 aligns across 9 bases. V gave up 0 bases and J gave up 8 bases; unmatched junction bases: 3. Looked up from germline, CDR1 is SGHRS and CDR2 is YFSETQ. The CDR3 is 14 residues long.

The rearrangement joins TRBV7-6 to TRBJ1-2, with 8 bases aligning to TRBD1. Unmatched junction bases numbered 10, after V lost 5 bases and J lost 8 bases. Germline V gene sequence: CDR1 SGHVS, CDR2 FNYEAQ. The CDR3 covers 14 residues. CDR3 amino acids: CASSPDRGWEGYTF. CDR3 nucleotide sequence: TGTGCCAGCAGCCCTGACAGGGGTTGGGAGGGCTACACCTTC.

The J gene is TRBJ2-5, the V gene TRBV7-2; 7 bases line up with TRBD1. Losses at the gene ends were 1 base for V and 0 bases for J; bases not matched to a gene: 5. The CDR3 is 16 residues long. Germline loops: CDR1 SGHTA, CDR2 FQGNSA. The CDR3 nucleotides are TGTGCCAGCAGCTTAGGACAGGGTGGGGACCAAGAGACCCAGTACTTC. Translated: CASSLGQGGDQETQYF.

The V and J genes are TRBV4-1 and TRBJ2-7; possibly TRBD1 or TRBD2 for D (5 bases each). The CDR3 contains 15 residues. V lost 5 bases and J lost 2, with 16 bases in between. CDR1 and CDR2 (germline): MGHRA, YSYEKL. CDR3 amino acids: CASSKGQRETYEQYF. The CDR3 DNA is TGCGCCAGCAGCAAAGGACAACGGGAAACCTACGAGCAGTACTTC.

With respect to this clone: This CDR3 is also generated by other DNA sequences in the sample. The rearrangement links TRBV15 to TRBJ1-5; no clear D. CDR1 is LNHNV and CDR2 is YYDKDF in the germline V gene (reference sequence). V lost 0 bases, J lost 7 bases, and 7 bases lay in between. The CDR3 consists of 13 residues. The chain's CDR3 is CATSRDLGQPQHF. DNA for the CDR3: TGTGCCACCAGCAGAGATCTAGGACAGCCCCAGCATTTT. The whole variable domain, filled in from reference TRBV15 and TRBJ1-5, reads DAMVIQNPRYQVTQFGKPVTLSCSQTLNHNVMYWYQQKSSQAPKLLFHYYDKDFNNEADTPDNFQSRRPNTSFCFLDIRSPGLGDTAMYLCATSRDLGQPQHFGDGTRLSIL.

The chain is built from TRBV30 and TRBJ1-6; tentatively, D is TRBD1 (6 bases). This CDR3 is built from 19 residues. The germline V and J ends were trimmed by 0 bases and 6 bases, with 24 bases remaining between them. CDR1 and CDR2 from the germline V gene are GTSNPN and SVGIG (reference sequence). The CDR3 reads CAWSVSSIQGKGVNSPLHF. For the CDR3, the DNA is TGTGCCTGGAGTGTATCATCAATACAGGGAAAAGGGGTTAATTCACCCCTCCACTTT.

The genes are TRBV19 and TRBJ2-4; D gene uncertain. Looked up from germline, CDR1 is LNHDA and CDR2 is SQIVND (reference sequence). V lost 0 bases and J lost 0, with 9 bases in between. The CDR3 spans 16 residues. The CDR3 nucleotides read TGTGCCAGTAGTATAGATCAGCCAACAGCCAAAAACATTCAGTACTTC. Translation: CASSIDQPTAKNIQYF.

The J gene is TRBJ2-7, the V gene TRBV10-2; 10 bases align to TRBD2. Germline CDR1 and CDR2: WSHSY and SAAADI. There are 14 residues in the CDR3. After removal of 5 bases from V and 4 bases from J, the junction contained 5 bases not matched to a gene. CDR3 amino acids: CASSPGLAWYEQYF. CDR3 DNA sequence: TGCGCCAGCAGTCCGGGACTAGCGTGGTACGAGCAGTACTTC.

The chain combines TRBV18 with TRBJ1-1; tentatively, D is TRBD1 (6 bases). This CDR3 has 16 amino acids. V lost 10 bases, J lost 0 bases, and 21 bases lay in between. Looked up from germline, CDR1 is KGHSH and CDR2 is LQKENI. Written as DNA, the CDR3 is TGTGCCATCAAATCCGGGACAAACGGCATGAACACTGAAGCTTTCTTT. Protein: CAIKSGTNGMNTEAFF.